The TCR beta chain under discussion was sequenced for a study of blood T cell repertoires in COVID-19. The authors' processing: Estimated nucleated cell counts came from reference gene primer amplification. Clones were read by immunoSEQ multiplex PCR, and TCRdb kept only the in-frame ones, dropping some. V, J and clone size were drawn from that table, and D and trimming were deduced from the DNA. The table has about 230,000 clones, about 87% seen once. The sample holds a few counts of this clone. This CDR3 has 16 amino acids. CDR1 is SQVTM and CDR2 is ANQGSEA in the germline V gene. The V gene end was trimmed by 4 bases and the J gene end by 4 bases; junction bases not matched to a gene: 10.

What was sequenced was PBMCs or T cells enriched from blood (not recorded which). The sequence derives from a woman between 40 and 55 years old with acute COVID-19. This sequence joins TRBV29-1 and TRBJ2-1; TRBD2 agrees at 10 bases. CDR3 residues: CSVGAQSGRAYNEQFF. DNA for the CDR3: TGCAGCGTTGGGGCCCAGAGCGGGAGGGCGTACAATGAGCAGTTCTTC.